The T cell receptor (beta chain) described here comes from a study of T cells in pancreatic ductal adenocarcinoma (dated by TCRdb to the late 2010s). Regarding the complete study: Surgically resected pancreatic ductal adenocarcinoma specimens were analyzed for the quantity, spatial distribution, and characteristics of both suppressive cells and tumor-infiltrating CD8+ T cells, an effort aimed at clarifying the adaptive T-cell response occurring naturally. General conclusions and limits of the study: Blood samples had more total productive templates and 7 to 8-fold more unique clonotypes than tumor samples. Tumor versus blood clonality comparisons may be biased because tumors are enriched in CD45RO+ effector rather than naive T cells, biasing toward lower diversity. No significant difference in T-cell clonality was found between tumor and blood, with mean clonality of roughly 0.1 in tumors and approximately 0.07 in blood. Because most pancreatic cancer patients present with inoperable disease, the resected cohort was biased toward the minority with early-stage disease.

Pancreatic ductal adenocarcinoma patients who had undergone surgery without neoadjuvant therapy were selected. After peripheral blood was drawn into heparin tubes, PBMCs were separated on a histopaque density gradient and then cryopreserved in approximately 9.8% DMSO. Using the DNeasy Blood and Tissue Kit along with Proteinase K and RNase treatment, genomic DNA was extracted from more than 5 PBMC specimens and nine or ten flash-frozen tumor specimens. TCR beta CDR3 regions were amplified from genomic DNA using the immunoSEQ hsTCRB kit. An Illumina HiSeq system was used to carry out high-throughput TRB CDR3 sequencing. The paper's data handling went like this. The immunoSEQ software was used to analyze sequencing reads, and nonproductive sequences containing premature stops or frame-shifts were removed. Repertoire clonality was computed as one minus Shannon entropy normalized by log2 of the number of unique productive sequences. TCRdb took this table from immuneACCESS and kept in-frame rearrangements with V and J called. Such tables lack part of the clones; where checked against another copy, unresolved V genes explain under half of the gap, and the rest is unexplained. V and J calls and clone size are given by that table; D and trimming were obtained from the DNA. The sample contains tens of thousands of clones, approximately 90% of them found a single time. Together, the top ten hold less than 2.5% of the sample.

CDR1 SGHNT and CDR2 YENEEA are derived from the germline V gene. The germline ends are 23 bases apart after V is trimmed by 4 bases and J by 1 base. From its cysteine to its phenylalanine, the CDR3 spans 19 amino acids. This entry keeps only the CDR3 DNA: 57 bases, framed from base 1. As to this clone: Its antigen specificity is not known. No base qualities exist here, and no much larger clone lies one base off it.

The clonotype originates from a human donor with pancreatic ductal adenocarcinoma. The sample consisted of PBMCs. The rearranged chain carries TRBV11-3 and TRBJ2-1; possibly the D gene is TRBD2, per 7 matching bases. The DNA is TGTGCCAGCAGCTCCCGAGGGGGGAGGGAGAGAACGTCCTACAATGAGCAGTTCTTC. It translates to CASSSRGGRERTSYNEQFF. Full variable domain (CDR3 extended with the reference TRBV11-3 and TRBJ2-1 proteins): EAGVVQSPRYKIIEKKQPVAFWCNPISGHNTLYWYLQNLGQGPELLIRYENEEAVDDSQLPKDRFSAERLKGVDSTLKIQPAELGDSAVYLCASSSRGGRERTSYNEQFFGPGTRLTVL.